Reported below is one T cell receptor beta chain. Its specificity is not known. Other DNA sequences within the sample encode an identical CDR3. The CDR3 loop spans 14 amino acids. Germline lookup yields CDR1 SGHRS and CDR2 YFSETQ. V was clipped by 4 bases and J by 4 bases, with 12 bases between them. Expressed TCRB transcripts were sequenced, since all the RNA that had been isolated was reverse transcribed. The repertoire was sequenced with immunoSEQ multiplex PCR; TCRdb's copy has only in-frame clones and lacks some. The data show approximately 260,000 clones, just over 20% seen once. The sample is drawn from a study of beta chain features in type 1 diabetes. Cells sorted by CD45RO/CCR7/CD25/CD127/CD95/CD27 comprised CD4+ naive, central memory, regulatory and stem cell-like memory cells. Regarding the study as a whole: Significant though moderate, a shortening of TCRB CDR3s appeared in all four CD4+ subsets of Type 1 diabetes patients.

The chain couples TRBV5-1 to TRBJ2-1, with D tentatively TRBD1 (6 bases). The origin of this receptor is a woman between 40 and 50 years old with type 1 diabetes. The sample consisted of naive CD4+ T cells from blood. The CDR3 bases are TGCGCCAGCAGCCCTCCTGGGACATACAATGAGCAGTTCTTC. This translates into CASSPPGTYNEQFF.